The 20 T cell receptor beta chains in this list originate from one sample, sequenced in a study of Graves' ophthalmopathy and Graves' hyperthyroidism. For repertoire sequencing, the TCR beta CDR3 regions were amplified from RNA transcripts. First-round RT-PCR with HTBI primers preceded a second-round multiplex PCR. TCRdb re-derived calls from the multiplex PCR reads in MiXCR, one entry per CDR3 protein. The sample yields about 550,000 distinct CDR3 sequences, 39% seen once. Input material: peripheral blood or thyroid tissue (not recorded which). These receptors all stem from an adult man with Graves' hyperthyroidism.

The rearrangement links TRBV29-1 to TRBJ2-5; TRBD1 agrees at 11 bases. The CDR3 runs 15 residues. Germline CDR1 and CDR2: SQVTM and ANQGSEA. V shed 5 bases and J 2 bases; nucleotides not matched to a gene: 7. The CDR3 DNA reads TGCAGCGTTAGGGACAGGGGGACAGCACAAGAGACCCAGTACTTC. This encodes CSVRDRGTAQETQYF.

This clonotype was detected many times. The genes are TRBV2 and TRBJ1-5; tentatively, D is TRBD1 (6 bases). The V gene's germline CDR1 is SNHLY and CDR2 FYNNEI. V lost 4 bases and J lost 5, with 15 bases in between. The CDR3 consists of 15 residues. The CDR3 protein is CASSAARRGDQPQHF. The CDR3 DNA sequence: TGTGCCAGCAGTGCGGCCCGCAGGGGTGATCAGCCCCAGCATTTT.

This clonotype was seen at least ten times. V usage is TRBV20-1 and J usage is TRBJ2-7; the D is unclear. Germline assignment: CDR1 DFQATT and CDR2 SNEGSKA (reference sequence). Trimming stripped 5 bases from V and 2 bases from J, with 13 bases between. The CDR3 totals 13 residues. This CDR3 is CSARPGSAYEQYF. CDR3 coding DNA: TGCAGTGCTCGACCCGGATCAGCCTACGAGCAGTACTTC.

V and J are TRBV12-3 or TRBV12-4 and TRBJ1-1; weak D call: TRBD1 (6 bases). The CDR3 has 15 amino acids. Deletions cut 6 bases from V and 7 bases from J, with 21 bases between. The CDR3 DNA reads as TGTGCCAGCAGCCGTACAGGGCCCGGCTACAATGAAGCTTTCTTT. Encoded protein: CASSRTGPGYNEAFF.

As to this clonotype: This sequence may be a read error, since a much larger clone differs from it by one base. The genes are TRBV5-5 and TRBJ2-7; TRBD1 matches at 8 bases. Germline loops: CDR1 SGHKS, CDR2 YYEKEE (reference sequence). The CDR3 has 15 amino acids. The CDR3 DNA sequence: TGTGCCAGCAGCTTGGGAGCAGGGGGCTTCCTCGAGCTGTACTTC. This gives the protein CASSLGAGGFLELYF.

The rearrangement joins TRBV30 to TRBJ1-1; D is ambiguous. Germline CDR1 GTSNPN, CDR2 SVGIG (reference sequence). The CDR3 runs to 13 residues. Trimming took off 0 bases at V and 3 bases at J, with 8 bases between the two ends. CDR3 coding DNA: TGTGCCTGGAGTGTAAGATGGGACACTGAAGCTTTCTTT. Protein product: CAWSVRWDTEAFF.

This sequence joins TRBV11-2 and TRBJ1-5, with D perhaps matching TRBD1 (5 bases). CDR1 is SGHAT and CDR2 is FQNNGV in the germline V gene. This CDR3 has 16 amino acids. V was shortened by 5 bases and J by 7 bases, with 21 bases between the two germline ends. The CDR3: CASSRLSRVNEQPQHF. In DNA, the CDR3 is TGTGCCAGCAGCAGATTGAGCAGGGTAAACGAGCAGCCCCAGCATTTT.

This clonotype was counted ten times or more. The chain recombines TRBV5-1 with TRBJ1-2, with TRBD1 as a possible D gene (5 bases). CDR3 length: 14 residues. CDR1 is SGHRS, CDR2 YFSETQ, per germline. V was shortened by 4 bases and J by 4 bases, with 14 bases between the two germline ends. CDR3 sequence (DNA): TGCGCCAGCAGCACCGAGGGACGGTCCTATGGCTACACCTTC. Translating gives CASSTEGRSYGYTF.

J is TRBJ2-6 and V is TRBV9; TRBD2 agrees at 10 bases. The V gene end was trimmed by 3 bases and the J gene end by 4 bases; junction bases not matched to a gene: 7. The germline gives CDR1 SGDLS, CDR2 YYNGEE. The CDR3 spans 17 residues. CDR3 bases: TGTGCCAGCAGCGCCAACCCGACTAGCGGGGGGGCCAACGTCCTGACTTTC. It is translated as CASSANPTSGGANVLTF.

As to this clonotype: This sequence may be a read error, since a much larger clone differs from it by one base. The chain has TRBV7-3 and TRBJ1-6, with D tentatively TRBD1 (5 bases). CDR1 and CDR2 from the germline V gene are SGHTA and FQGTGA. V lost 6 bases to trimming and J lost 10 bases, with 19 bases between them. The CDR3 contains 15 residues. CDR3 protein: CASSYSQGLKSPLHF. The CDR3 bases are TGTGCCAGCAGTTACTCCCAGGGCTTAAAGTCACCCCTCCACTTT. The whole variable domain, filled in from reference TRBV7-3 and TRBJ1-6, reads GAGVSQTPSNKVTEKGKYVELRCDPISGHTALYWYRQSLGQGPEFLIYFQGTGAADDSGLPNDRFFAVRPEGSVSTLKIQRTERGDSAVYLCASSYSQGLKSPLHFGNGTRLTVT.

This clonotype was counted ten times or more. The CDR3 DNA sequence: TGTGCCAGCAGTGCGCTTGGGGGTGCTGGAAACACCATATATTTT. Translated: CASSALGGAGNTIYF. The gene calls are TRBV27 and TRBJ1-3; TRBD1 is a possible D gene (5 bases). V was shortened by 5 bases and J by 2 bases, with 13 bases between the two germline ends. This CDR3 is built from 15 residues. The V gene's germline CDR1 is MNHEY and CDR2 SMNVEV (reference sequence).

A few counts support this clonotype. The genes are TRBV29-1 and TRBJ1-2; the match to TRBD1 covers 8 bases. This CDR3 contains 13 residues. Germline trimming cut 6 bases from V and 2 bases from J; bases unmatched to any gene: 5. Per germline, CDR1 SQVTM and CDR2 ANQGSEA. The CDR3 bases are TGCAGCGTCCAGCGACAGGGGAACTATGGCTACACCTTC. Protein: CSVQRQGNYGYTF.

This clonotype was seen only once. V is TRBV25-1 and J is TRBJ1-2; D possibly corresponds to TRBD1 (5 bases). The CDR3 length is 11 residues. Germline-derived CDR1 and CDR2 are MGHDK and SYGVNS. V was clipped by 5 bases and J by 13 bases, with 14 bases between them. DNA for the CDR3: TGTGCCAGCAGTCAGGCCAGGGTTTGCACCTTC. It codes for CASSQARVCTF.

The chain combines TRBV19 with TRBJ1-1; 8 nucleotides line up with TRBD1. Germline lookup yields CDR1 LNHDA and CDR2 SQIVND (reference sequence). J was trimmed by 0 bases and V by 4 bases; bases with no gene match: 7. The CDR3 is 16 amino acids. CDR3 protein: CASSTQTGDMNTEAFF. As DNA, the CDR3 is TGTGCCAGTAGTACACAGACAGGGGACATGAACACTGAAGCTTTCTTT.

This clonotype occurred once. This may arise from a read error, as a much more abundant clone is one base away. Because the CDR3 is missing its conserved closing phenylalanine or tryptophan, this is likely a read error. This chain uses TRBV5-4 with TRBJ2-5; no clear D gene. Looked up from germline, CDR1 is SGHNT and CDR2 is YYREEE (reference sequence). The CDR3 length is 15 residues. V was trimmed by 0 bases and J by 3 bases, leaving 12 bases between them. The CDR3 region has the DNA TGTGCCAGCAGCTTGGCGGCCCTTAGGAAAGAGACCCAGTACTCC. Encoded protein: CASSLAALRKETQYS.

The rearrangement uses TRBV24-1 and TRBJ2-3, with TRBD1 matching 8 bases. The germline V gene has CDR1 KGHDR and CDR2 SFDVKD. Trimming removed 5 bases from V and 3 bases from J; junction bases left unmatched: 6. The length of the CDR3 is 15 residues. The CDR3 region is CATSGWTGITDTQYF. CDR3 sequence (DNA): TGTGCCACCAGTGGTTGGACAGGGATTACAGATACGCAGTATTTT.

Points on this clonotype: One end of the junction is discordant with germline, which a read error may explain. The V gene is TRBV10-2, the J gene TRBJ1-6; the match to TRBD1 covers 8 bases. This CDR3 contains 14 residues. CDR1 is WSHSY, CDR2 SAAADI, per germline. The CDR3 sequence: CASSPRDRNSPLHF. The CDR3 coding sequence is TGTGCCAGCTCACCCCGGGACAGGAATTCACCCCTCCACTTT.

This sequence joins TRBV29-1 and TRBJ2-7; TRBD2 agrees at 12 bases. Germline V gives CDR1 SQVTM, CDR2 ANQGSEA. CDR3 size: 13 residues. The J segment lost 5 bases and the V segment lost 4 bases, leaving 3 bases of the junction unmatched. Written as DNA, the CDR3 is TGCAGCGTTGTCCGGACTAGCGGGAACGAGCAGTACTTC. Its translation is CSVVRTSGNEQYF.

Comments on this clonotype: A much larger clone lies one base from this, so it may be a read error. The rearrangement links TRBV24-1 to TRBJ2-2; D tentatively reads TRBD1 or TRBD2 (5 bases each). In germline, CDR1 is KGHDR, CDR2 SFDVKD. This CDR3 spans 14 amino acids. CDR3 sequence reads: CATAGTAFTGEPFF. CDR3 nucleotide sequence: TGTGCCACGGCCGGGACGGCCTTTACCGGGGAGCCGTTTTTT.

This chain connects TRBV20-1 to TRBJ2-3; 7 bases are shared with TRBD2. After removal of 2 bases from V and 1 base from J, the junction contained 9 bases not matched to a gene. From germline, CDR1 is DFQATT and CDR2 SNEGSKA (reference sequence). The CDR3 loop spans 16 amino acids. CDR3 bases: TGCAGTGCTAGACGGGGGAGGGCCCTCGGCACAGATACGCAGTATTTT. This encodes CSARRGRALGTDTQYF.